This T cell receptor beta chain emerged from a study of post-analysis software for immune sequencing data. Concerning this clonotype: The antigen is undetermined.

The CDR3 is 15 residues long. Germline V lookup: CDR1 LGHDT, CDR2 YNNKEL (reference sequence). V dropped 4 bases and J dropped 4; count of bases not matched to a gene: 6. General study findings and limits: Patients used about 5 TRBV segments, including TRBV5-6, TRBV5-1 and TRBV20-1, more often than controls.

Included in the TCR beta cDNA libraries were unique molecular identifiers. TCRdb independently ran MiXCR on the PCR reads; one entry per CDR3 protein. The sample includes fewer than 850,000 distinct CDR3 sequences, 25% to 30% seen only once; the top ten take about 0.5%. The chain carries TRBV3-1 and TRBJ2-3; 9 nucleotides align to TRBD1. Sequenced: blood. This TCR derives from a girl aged 10 to 17 with multiple sclerosis. DNA for the CDR3: TGTGCCAGCAGCCCGAAGGGACAGGGAGCAGATACGCAGTATTTT. Its translation: CASSPKGQGADTQYF.